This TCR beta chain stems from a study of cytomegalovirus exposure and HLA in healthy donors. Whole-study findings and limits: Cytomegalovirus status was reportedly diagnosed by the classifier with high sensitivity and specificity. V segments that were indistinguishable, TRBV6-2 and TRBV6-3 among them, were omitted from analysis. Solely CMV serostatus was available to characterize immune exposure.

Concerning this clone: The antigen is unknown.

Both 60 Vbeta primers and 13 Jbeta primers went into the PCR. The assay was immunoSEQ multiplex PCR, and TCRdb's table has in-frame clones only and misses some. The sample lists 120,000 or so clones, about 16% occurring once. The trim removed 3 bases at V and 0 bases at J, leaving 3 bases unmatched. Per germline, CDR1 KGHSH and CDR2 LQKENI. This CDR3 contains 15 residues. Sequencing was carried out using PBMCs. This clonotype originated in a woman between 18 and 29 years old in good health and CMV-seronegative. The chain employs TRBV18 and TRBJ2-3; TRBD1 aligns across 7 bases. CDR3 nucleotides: TGTGCCAGCTCACCGACAGGGTCTAGCACAGATACGCAGTATTTT. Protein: CASSPTGSSTDTQYF.